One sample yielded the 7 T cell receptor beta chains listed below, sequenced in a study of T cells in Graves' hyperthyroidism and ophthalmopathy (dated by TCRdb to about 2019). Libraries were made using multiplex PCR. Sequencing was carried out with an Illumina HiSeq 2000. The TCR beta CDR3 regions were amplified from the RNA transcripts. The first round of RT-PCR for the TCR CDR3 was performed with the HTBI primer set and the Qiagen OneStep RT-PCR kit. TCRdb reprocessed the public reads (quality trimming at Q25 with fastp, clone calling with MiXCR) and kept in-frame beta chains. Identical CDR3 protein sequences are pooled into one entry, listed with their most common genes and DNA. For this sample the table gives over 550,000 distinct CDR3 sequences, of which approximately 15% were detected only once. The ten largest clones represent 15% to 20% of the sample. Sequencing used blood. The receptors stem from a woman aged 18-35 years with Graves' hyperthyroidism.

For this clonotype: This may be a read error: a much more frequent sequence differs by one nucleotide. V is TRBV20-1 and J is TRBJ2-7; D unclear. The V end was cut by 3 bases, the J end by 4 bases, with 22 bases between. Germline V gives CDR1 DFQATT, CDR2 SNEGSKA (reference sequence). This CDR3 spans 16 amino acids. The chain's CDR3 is CSASSLQRHALYEQYF. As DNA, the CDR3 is TGCAGTGCTAGCTCGCTCCAGCGCCACGCCTTATACGAGCAGTACTTC.

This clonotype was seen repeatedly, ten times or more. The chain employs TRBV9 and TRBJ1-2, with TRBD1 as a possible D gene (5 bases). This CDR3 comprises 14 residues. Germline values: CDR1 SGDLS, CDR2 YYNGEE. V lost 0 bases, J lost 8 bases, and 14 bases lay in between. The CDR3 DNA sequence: TGTGCCAGCAGCGTAGAGTCAGGGACGGGGGGCTACACCTTC. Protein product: CASSVESGTGGYTF.

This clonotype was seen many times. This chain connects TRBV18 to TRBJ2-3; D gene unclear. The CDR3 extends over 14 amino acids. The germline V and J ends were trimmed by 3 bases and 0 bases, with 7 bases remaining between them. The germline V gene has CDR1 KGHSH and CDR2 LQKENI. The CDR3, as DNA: TGTGCCAGCTCACCGTCGACTAGCACAGATACGCAGTATTTT. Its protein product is CASSPSTSTDTQYF.

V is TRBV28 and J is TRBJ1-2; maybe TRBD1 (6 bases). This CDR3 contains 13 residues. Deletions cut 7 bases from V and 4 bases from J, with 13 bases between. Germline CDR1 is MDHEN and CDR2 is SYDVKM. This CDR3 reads CASTSGTTYGYTF. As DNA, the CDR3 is TGTGCCAGCACCTCCGGGACAACCTATGGCTACACCTTC.

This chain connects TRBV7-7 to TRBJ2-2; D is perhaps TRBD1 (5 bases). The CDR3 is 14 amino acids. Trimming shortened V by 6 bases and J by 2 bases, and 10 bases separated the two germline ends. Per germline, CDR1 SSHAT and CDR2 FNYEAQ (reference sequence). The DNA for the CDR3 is TGTGCCAGCAGTAGGGGCATCAACACCGGGGAGCTGTTTTTT. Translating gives CASSRGINTGELFF. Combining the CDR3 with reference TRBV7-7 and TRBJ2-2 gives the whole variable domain GAGVSQSPRYKVTKRGQDVTLRCDPISSHATLYWYQQALGQGPEFLTYFNYEAQPDKSGLPSDRFSAERPEGSISTLTIQRTEQRDSAMYRCASSRGINTGELFFGEGSRLTVL.

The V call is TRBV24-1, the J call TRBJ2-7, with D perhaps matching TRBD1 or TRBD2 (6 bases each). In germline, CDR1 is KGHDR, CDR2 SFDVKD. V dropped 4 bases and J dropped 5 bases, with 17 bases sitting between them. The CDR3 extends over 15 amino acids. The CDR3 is CATSDPGAGSHEQYF. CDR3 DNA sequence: TGTGCCACCAGTGACCCGGGGGCAGGGTCCCACGAGCAGTACTTC.

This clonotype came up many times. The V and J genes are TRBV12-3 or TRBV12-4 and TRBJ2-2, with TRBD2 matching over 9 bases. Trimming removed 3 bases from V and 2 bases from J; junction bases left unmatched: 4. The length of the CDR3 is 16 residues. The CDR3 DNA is TGTGCCAGCAGTTTTCGACTAGCGGATAACACCGGGGAGCTGTTTTTT. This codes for CASSFRLADNTGELFF.